This T cell receptor beta chain was sequenced in a study of shared clonotypes between healthy human individuals. Caucasian adults living in Nashville, Tennessee, provided all samples. The table came from immunoSEQ multiplex PCR; TCRdb's copy has only in-frame clones and leaves some out. The sample holds some 980,000 clones, approximately 80% seen once. The germline CDR1 and CDR2 sequences are ENHRY and SYGVKD. J gave up 7 bases and V 4 bases, and 20 bases lay outside the gene matches. This CDR3 has 18 amino acids. The receptor was isolated from a man younger than 30 in good health. The chain employs TRBV10-3 and TRBJ1-2; the match to TRBD1 covers 8 bases. Input material: memory CD4+ T cells sorted from blood. Subset noted: CD45RA-negative fraction. CDR3 region: CAISARQGAISSIGGYTF. The CDR3 DNA reads TGTGCCATCAGTGCGAGGCAGGGGGCGATCTCGTCCATAGGTGGCTACACCTTC.